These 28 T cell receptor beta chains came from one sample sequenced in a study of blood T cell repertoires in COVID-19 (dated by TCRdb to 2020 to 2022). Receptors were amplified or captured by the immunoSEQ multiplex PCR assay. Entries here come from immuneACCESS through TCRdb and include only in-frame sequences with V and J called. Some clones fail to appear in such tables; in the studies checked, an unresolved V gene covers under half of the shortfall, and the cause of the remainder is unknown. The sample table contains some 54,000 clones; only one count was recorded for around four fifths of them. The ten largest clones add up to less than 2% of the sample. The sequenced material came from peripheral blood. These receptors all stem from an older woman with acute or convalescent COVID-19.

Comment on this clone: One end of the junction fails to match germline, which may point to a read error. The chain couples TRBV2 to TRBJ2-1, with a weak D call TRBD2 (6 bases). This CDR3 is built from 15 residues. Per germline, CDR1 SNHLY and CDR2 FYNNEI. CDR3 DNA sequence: TGTGCCGGCAGTGAAGCGCGACTAGACTACAATGAGCAGTTCTTC. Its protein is CAGSEARLDYNEQFF.

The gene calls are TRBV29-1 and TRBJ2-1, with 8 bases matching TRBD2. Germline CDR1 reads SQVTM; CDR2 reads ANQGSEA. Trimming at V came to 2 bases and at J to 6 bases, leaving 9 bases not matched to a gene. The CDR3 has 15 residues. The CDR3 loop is CSVERGGRRGNEQFF. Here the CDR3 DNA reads TGCAGCGTTGAACGCGGCGGGAGGCGCGGCAATGAGCAGTTCTTC.

CDR3 region: CASSPDRQGGNTIYF. CDR3 nucleotides: TGCGCCAGCAGCCCCGATCGACAGGGGGGAAACACCATATATTTT. The genes are TRBV4-1 and TRBJ1-3, with TRBD1 identical over 8 bases. This CDR3 is built from 15 residues. The V and J ends lost 4 bases and 4 bases, in that order; junction bases with no gene match: 6. CDR1 and CDR2 from the germline V gene are MGHRA and YSYEKL.

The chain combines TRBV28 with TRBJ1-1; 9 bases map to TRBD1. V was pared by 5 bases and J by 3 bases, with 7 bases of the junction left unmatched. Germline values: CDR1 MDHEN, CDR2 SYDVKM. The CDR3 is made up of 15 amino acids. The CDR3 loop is CASSPRGTGYTEAFF. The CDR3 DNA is TGTGCCAGCAGTCCTCGAGGGACAGGGTACACTGAAGCTTTCTTT.

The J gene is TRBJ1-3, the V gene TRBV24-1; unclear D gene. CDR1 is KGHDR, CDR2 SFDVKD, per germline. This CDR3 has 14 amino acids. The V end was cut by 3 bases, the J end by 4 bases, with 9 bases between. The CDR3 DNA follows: TGTGCCACCAGTGATCAGGAACACGGAAACACCATATATTTT. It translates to CATSDQEHGNTIYF.

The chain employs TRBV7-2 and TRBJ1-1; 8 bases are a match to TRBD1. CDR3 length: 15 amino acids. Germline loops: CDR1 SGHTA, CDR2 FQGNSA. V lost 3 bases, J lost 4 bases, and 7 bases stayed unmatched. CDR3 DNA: TGTGCCAGCAGCTTTGGGGACAGGAGGGGCACTGAAGCTTTCTTT. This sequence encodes CASSFGDRRGTEAFF.

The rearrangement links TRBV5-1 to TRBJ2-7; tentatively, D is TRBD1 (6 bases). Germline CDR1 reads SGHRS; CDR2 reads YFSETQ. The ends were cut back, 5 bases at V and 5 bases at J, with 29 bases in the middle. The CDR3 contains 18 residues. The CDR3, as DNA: TGCGCCAGCAGGCGATTCCCATCTACACAGGGATTTATTGACGAGCAGTACTTC. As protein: CASRRFPSTQGFIDEQYF.

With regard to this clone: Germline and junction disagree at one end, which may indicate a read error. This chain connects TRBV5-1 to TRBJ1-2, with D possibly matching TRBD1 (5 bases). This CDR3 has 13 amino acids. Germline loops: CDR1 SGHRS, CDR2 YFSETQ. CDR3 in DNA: TGCGCCAGCAGCTCGCAGACAGAGCGTTTATCACACTTC. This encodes CASSSQTERLSHF.

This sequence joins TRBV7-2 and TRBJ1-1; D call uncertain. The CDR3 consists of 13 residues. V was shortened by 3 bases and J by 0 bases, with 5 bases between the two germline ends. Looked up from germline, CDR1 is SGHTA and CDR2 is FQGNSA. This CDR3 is CASSLEVNTEAFF. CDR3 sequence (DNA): TGTGCCAGCAGCTTGGAGGTGAACACTGAAGCTTTCTTT.

Here the CDR3 DNA reads TGTGCCTCTAACGGCGGGGGTCGCTATGGCTACACCTTC. Translation: CASNGGGRYGYTF. This rearrangement joins TRBV12-3 or TRBV12-4 to TRBJ1-2, with a tentative D call TRBD1 (5 bases). Between the trimmed V and J ends, which lost 11 bases and 4 bases, there was a span of 17 bases. CDR3 size: 13 residues.

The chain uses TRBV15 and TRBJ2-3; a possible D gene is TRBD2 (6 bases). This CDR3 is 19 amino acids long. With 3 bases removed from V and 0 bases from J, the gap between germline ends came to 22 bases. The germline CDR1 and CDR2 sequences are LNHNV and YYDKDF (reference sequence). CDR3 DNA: TGTGCCACCAGCAGTGGGTTGGAGGGCCCAAACCCTAGCACAGATACGCAGTATTTT. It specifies CATSSGLEGPNPSTDTQYF.

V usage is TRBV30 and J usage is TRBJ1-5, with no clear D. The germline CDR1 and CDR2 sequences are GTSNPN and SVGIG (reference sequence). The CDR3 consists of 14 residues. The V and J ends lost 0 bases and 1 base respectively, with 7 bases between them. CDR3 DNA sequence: TGTGCCTGGAGTGTACTCTCCAGCAATCAGCCCCAGCATTTT. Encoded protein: CAWSVLSSNQPQHF.

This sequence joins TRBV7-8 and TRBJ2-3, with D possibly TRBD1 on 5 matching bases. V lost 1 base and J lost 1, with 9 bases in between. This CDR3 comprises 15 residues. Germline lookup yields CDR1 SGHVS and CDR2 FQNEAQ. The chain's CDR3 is CASSLGLGRTDTQYF. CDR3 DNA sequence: TGTGCCAGCAGCTTAGGTCTGGGGCGCACAGATACGCAGTATTTT.

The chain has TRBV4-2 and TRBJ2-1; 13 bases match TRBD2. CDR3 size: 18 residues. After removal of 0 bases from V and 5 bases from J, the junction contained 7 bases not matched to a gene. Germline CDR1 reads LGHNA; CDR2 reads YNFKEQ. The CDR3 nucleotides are TGTGCCAGCAGCCAAGATCGGCCGGGACTAGCGGGAAACAATGAGCAGTTCTTC. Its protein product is CASSQDRPGLAGNNEQFF.

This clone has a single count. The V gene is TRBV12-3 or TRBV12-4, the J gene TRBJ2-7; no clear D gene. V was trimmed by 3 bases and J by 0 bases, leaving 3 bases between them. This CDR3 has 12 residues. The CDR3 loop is CASSFLSYEQYF. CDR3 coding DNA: TGTGCCAGCAGTTTCCTCTCCTACGAGCAGTACTTC.

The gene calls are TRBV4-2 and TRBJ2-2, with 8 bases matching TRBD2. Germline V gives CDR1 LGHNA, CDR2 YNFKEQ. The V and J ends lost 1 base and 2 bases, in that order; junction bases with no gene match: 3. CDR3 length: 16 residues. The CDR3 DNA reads TGTGCCAGCAGCCAAGGGGCGGGGGGCAACACCGGGGAGCTGTTTTTT. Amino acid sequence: CASSQGAGGNTGELFF.

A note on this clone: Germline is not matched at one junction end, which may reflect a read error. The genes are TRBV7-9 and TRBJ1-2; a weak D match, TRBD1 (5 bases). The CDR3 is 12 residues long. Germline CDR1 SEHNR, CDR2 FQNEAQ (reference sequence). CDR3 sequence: CASSLAGGTPDF. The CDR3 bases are TGTGCCAGCAGCTTAGCCGGGGGGACCCCTGACTTC.

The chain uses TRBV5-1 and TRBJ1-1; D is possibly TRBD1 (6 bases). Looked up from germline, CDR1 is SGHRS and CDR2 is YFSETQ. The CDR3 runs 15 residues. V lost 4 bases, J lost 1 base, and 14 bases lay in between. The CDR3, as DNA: TGCGCCAGCAGCATACCGACAGGCAGGAACACTGAAGCTTTCTTT. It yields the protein CASSIPTGRNTEAFF.

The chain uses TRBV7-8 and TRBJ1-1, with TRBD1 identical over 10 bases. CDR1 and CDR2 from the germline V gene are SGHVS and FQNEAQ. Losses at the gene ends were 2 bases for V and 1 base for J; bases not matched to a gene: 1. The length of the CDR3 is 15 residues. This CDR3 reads CASSLRDRGNTEAFF. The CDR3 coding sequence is TGTGCCAGCAGCTTACGGGACAGGGGGAACACTGAAGCTTTCTTT.

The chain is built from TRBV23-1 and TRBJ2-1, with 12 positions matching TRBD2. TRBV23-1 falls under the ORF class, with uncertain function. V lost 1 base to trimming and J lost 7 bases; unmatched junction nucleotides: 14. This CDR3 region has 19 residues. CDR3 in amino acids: CASSQWLRWTSGKRNEQFF. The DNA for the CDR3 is TGCGCCAGCAGTCAATGGTTGAGGTGGACTAGCGGGAAAAGAAATGAGCAGTTCTTC.

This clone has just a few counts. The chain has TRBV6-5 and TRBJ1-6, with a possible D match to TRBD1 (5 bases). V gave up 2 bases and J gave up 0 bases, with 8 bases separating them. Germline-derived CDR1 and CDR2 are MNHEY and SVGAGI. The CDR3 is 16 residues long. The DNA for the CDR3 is TGTGCCAGCAGTTACACAGGAAGCTCCTATAATTCACCCCTCCACTTT. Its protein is CASSYTGSSYNSPLHF.

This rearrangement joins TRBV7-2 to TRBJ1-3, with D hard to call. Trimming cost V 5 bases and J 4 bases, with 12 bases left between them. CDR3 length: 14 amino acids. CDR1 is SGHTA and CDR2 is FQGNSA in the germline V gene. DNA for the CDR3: TGTGCCAGCAGCCAAACGGGGAGAGGAAACACCATATATTTT. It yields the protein CASSQTGRGNTIYF.

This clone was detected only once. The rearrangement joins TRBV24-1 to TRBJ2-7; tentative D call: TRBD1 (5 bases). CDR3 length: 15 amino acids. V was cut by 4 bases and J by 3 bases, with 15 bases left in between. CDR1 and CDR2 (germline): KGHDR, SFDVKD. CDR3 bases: TGTGCCACCAGTGACGGTTCGGCAGGGAACTACGAGCAGTACTTC. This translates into CATSDGSAGNYEQYF.

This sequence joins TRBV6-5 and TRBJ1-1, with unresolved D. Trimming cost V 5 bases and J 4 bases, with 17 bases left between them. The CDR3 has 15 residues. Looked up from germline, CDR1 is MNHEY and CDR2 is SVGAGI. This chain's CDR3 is CASSRRAYGSTEAFF. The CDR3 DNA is TGTGCCAGCAGTCGCCGGGCTTACGGGAGCACTGAAGCTTTCTTT.

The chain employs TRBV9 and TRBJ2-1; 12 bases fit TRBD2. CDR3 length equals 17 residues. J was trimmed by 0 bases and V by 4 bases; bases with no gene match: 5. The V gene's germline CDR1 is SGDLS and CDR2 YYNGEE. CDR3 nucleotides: TGTGCCAGCAGCCTACGACTAGCGGGAGACTCCTACAATGAGCAGTTCTTC. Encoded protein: CASSLRLAGDSYNEQFF.

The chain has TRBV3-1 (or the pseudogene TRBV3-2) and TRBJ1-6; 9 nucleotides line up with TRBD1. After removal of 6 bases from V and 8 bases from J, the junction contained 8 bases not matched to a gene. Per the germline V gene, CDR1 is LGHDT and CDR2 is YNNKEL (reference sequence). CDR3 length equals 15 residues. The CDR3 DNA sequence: TGTGCCAGCAGTCGGGACAGGGCAAGGGATTCACCCCTCCACTTT. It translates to CASSRDRARDSPLHF.

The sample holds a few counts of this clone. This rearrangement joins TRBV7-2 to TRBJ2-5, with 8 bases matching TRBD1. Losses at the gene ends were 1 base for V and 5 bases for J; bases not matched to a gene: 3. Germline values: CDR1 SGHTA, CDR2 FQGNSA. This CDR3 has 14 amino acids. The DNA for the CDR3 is TGTGCCAGCAGCTTAGGTTCAGGGGGCGAGACCCAGTACTTC. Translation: CASSLGSGGETQYF.

CDR3 nucleotides: TGTGCCAGCAGTTTCGATGAAAAACTGTTTTTT. Protein sequence: CASSFDEKLFF. The chain combines TRBV28 with TRBJ1-4; D remains ambiguous. CDR3 length: 11 residues. Per germline, CDR1 MDHEN and CDR2 SYDVKM. Trimming removed 3 bases at V and 6 bases at J, with 2 bases between.